This T cell receptor beta chain was recorded in a study of blood T cell repertoires in COVID-19. Produced via immunoSEQ multiplex PCR; TCRdb's table is partial and in-frame only. This sample yields fewer than 500,000 clones, of which around 89% are seen a single time; 4% to 5.5% belongs to the top ten. This CDR3 is 15 amino acids long. The germline CDR1 and CDR2 sequences are SGHNT and YYREEE (reference sequence). V was trimmed by 1 base and J by 4 bases, leaving 14 bases between them. The rearrangement uses TRBV5-4 and TRBJ1-2, with D perhaps matching TRBD1 (6 bases). Sequencing was carried out using peripheral blood. This receptor was identified in a young woman with acute or convalescent COVID-19. The CDR3 DNA follows: TGTGCCAGCAGCTTGCCACAGGGTATCGGCTATGGCTACACCTTC. This sequence encodes CASSLPQGIGYGYTF. The full variable domain, rest sourced from reference TRBV5-4 and TRBJ1-2, is ETGVTQSPTHLIKTRGQQVTLRCSSQSGHNTVSWYQQALGQGPQFIFQYYREEENGRGNFPPRFSGLQFPNYSSELNVNALELDDSALYLCASSLPQGIGYGYTFGSGTRLTVV.